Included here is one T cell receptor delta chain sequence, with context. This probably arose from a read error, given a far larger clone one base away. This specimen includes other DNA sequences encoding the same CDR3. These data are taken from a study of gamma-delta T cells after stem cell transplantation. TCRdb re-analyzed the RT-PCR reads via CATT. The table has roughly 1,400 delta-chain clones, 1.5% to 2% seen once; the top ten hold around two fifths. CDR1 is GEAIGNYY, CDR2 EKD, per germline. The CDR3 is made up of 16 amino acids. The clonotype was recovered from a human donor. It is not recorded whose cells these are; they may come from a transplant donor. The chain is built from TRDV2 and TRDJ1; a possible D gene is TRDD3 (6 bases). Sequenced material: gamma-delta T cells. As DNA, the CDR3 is TGTGCCTGCGACACCTGGGGACTTACCTACACCGATAAACTCATCTTT. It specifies CACDTWGLTYTDKLIF.